This T cell receptor beta chain was profiled in a study of T cell clones after liver transplantation. CDR1 and CDR2 from the germline V gene are SQVTM and ANQGSEA. The CDR3 consists of 14 residues. J lost 4 bases, V lost 6 bases, and 8 bases had no gene match. The data were produced by immunoSEQ multiplex PCR, yet TCRdb's version contains in-frame clones alone and is incomplete. In the table there are roughly 53,000 clones, under 85% of which are singletons. This chain links TRBV29-1 with TRBJ2-3; TRBD2 aligns across 9 bases. Specimen: CD4+ T cells from blood, collected at the 22-month timepoint. The receptor was isolated from a human patient who received a liver transplant. Some T cells may be graft donor cells. The CDR3 bases are TGCAGCGTACGACCGGGACTAGCTTCAGATACGCAGTATTTT. This encodes CSVRPGLASDTQYF.